Listed below are T cell receptor beta chains from one sample, sequenced in a study of cytomegalovirus exposure and HLA in healthy donors. Some clones are missing from TCRdb's copy, which holds only in-frame ones; the method was immunoSEQ multiplex PCR. The profile shows 130,000 to 150,000 clones, 65% to 90% of them singletons. The material sequenced was PBMCs. All receptors come from a woman in her 30s in good health and CMV-seronegative. The CDR3 runs from the conserved cysteine through the conserved F or W. A D gene is named only where the DNA matches it firmly. Clone size, where shown, is once, few, many, or a class for clones that have expanded.

v_call: TRBV7-2
d_call: TRBD2
clone_size: -
j_call: TRBJ2-7
cdr3_aa: CASSLGWEGLYEQYF
cdr3_nt: TGTGCCAGCAGCTTAGGGTGGGAGGGTCTCTACGAGCAGTACTTC

v_call: TRBV7-2
d_call: TRBD1
clone_size: -
j_call: TRBJ1-1
cdr3_aa: CASSQGAITEAFF
cdr3_nt: TGTGCCAGCAGCCAGGGGGCAATCACTGAAGCTTTCTTT

v_call: TRBV6-1
d_call: -
clone_size: -
j_call: TRBJ1-3
cdr3_aa: CASGPGGTGNTIYF
cdr3_nt: TGTGCCAGCGGTCCGGGGGGCACTGGAAACACCATATATTTT

v_call: TRBV6-5
d_call: TRBD2
clone_size: many
j_call: TRBJ2-1
cdr3_aa: CASSYSRTSRNEQFF
cdr3_nt: TGTGCCAGCAGTTACTCCAGGACTAGTCGGAATGAGCAGTTCTTC

v_call: TRBV30
d_call: -
clone_size: -
j_call: TRBJ1-4
cdr3_aa: CAWSLPGQRKNEKLFF
cdr3_nt: TGTGCCTGGAGTCTTCCGGGACAAAGGAAGAATGAAAAACTGTTTTTT

v_call: TRBV5-4
d_call: TRBD1
clone_size: -
j_call: TRBJ1-2
cdr3_aa: CASSLGDRDYGYTF
cdr3_nt: TGTGCCAGCAGCTTAGGGGACAGGGACTATGGCTACACCTTC

v_call: TRBV30
d_call: TRBD1
clone_size: -
j_call: TRBJ2-7
cdr3_aa: CAWTGDRVLAEQYF
cdr3_nt: TGTGCCTGGACCGGGGACAGGGTTTTGGCCGAGCAGTACTTC

v_call: TRBV27
d_call: TRBD1
clone_size: once
j_call: TRBJ1-2
cdr3_aa: CASSFSRQGAGYTF
cdr3_nt: TGTGCCAGCAGTTTTTCCCGACAGGGGGCGGGCTACACCTTC

v_call: TRBV9
d_call: -
clone_size: -
j_call: TRBJ2-1
cdr3_aa: CASSVGTGEQFF
cdr3_nt: TGTGCCAGCAGCGTAGGTACAGGAGAGCAGTTCTTC

v_call: TRBV27
d_call: -
clone_size: -
j_call: TRBJ1-6
cdr3_aa: CASRNRDPYSPLHF
cdr3_nt: TGTGCCAGCAGGAACAGGGACCCTTATTCACCCCTCCACTTT

v_call: TRBV28
d_call: TRBD1
clone_size: -
j_call: TRBJ1-5
cdr3_aa: CASSLPTGSKSNQPQHF
cdr3_nt: TGTGCCAGCAGTTTACCGACAGGGAGTAAGAGCAATCAGCCCCAGCATTTT

v_call: TRBV28
d_call: TRBD1
clone_size: -
j_call: TRBJ2-7
cdr3_aa: CASSPTWGQGKFNEQYF
cdr3_nt: TGTGCCAGCAGCCCTACTTGGGGACAGGGGAAATTTAACGAGCAGTACTTC

v_call: TRBV29-1
d_call: TRBD1
clone_size: -
j_call: TRBJ2-7
cdr3_aa: CSARDRPYEQYF
cdr3_nt: TGCAGCGCCCGGGACAGGCCCTACGAGCAGTACTTC

v_call: TRBV4-1
d_call: TRBD2
clone_size: once
j_call: TRBJ2-3
cdr3_aa: CASSRGTSGRDTQYF
cdr3_nt: TGCGCCAGCAGCCGCGGGACTAGCGGGAGAGATACGCAGTATTTT

v_call: TRBV30
d_call: TRBD1
clone_size: few
j_call: TRBJ2-1
cdr3_aa: CAFDTDRGAYNEQFF
cdr3_nt: TGTGCCTTCGACACAGACAGGGGGGCTTACAATGAGCAGTTCTTC

v_call: TRBV27
d_call: -
clone_size: -
j_call: TRBJ1-5
cdr3_aa: CASSPGYSNQPQHF
cdr3_nt: TGTGCCAGCAGTCCAGGTTATAGCAATCAGCCCCAGCATTTT

v_call: TRBV29-1
d_call: -
clone_size: -
j_call: TRBJ2-7
cdr3_aa: CSVESGSEQYF
cdr3_nt: TGCAGCGTTGAAAGCGGGTCCGAGCAGTACTTC

v_call: TRBV29-1
d_call: -
clone_size: -
j_call: TRBJ1-1
cdr3_aa: CSVEGEGRVEAFF
cdr3_nt: TGCAGCGTTGAAGGGGAGGGGCGGGTTGAAGCTTTCTTT

v_call: TRBV5-1
d_call: TRBD1
clone_size: -
j_call: TRBJ2-3
cdr3_aa: CASSLGGQDITDTQYF
cdr3_nt: TGCGCCAGCAGCTTGGGGGGACAGGACATCACAGATACGCAGTATTTT

v_call: TRBV7-3
d_call: -
clone_size: -
j_call: TRBJ2-2
cdr3_aa: CASSQDGSDTGELFF
cdr3_nt: TGTGCCAGCAGCCAAGACGGGAGTGATACCGGGGAGCTGTTTTTT

v_call: TRBV5-1
d_call: -
clone_size: -
j_call: TRBJ1-1
cdr3_aa: CASSLDQRSEAFF
cdr3_nt: TGCGCCAGCAGCTTGGATCAACGGAGCGAAGCTTTCTTT

v_call: TRBV4-2
d_call: TRBD1
clone_size: once
j_call: TRBJ2-2
cdr3_aa: CASSLHDRENTGELFF
cdr3_nt: TGTGCCAGCAGCCTCCACGACAGGGAGAACACCGGGGAGCTGTTTTTT

v_call: TRBV7-9
d_call: TRBD1
clone_size: -
j_call: TRBJ2-3
cdr3_aa: CASSKTGTDTQYF
cdr3_nt: TGTGCCAGCAGCAAGACAGGGACAGATACGCAGTATTTT

v_call: TRBV30
d_call: -
clone_size: -
j_call: TRBJ1-2
cdr3_aa: CAWSVYPRVNYGYTF
cdr3_nt: TGTGCCTGGAGTGTATATCCCAGGGTCAACTATGGCTACACCTTC

v_call: TRBV30
d_call: TRBD1
clone_size: -
j_call: TRBJ1-4
cdr3_aa: CAWSVALGRGSEKLFF
cdr3_nt: TGTGCCTGGAGTGTTGCCCTGGGCAGGGGGAGTGAAAAACTGTTTTTT

v_call: TRBV19
d_call: TRBD1
clone_size: -
j_call: TRBJ1-5
cdr3_aa: CASQTGYRSNQPQHF
cdr3_nt: TGTGCCAGCCAGACAGGGTATCGTAGCAATCAGCCCCAGCATTTT

v_call: TRBV7-2
d_call: TRBD1
clone_size: -
j_call: TRBJ2-1
cdr3_aa: CASNPGTGLYEQFF
cdr3_nt: TGTGCCAGTAATCCCGGGACAGGGTTGTATGAGCAGTTCTTC

v_call: TRBV7-2
d_call: -
clone_size: -
j_call: TRBJ2-1
cdr3_aa: CASSTGNEQFF
cdr3_nt: TGTGCCAGCAGCACGGGCAATGAGCAGTTCTTC

v_call: TRBV11-2
d_call: -
clone_size: -
j_call: TRBJ2-2
cdr3_aa: CASSLAVWALGTGELFF
cdr3_nt: TGTGCCAGCAGCTTAGCCGTGTGGGCTCTGGGCACCGGGGAGCTGTTTTTT

v_call: TRBV7-2
d_call: -
clone_size: -
j_call: TRBJ1-6
cdr3_aa: CASSSTGGPSPLHF
cdr3_nt: TGTGCCAGCAGCTCCACAGGAGGGCCTTCACCCCTCCACTTT

v_call: TRBV7-2
d_call: TRBD2
clone_size: -
j_call: TRBJ2-3
cdr3_aa: CASSLRGGGYTDTQYF
cdr3_nt: TGTGCCAGCAGCTTAAGGGGCGGGGGTTACACAGATACGCAGTATTTT

v_call: TRBV4-1
d_call: -
clone_size: -
j_call: TRBJ1-5
cdr3_aa: CASSQLEGQPQHF
cdr3_nt: TGCGCCAGCAGTCAACTAGAGGGTCAGCCCCAGCATTTT

v_call: TRBV30
d_call: TRBD1
clone_size: -
j_call: TRBJ2-5
cdr3_aa: CAWSVGTGQETQYF
cdr3_nt: TGTGCCTGGAGTGTAGGGACAGGGCAAGAGACCCAGTACTTC

v_call: TRBV27
d_call: -
clone_size: -
j_call: TRBJ1-5
cdr3_aa: CASSLAGPNQPQHF
cdr3_nt: TGTGCCAGCAGTTTGGCTGGCCCAAATCAGCCCCAGCATTTT

v_call: TRBV7-3
d_call: -
clone_size: -
j_call: TRBJ1-4
cdr3_aa: CASSFPRDEKLFF
cdr3_nt: TGTGCCAGCAGCTTCCCCCGGGATGAAAAACTGTTTTTT

v_call: TRBV2
d_call: TRBD2
clone_size: -
j_call: TRBJ2-1
cdr3_aa: CASTRGREGLNEQFF
cdr3_nt: TGTGCCAGCACCCGGGGGCGGGAGGGTCTAAATGAGCAGTTCTTC

v_call: TRBV9
d_call: TRBD1
clone_size: -
j_call: TRBJ2-2
cdr3_aa: CASIARRAGGSGELFF
cdr3_nt: TGTGCCAGCATCGCTCGTCGGGCAGGGGGCTCCGGGGAGCTGTTTTTT

v_call: TRBV11-2
d_call: -
clone_size: -
j_call: TRBJ1-2
cdr3_aa: CASSLDLGGLYGYTF
cdr3_nt: TGTGCCAGCAGCTTAGATTTGGGGGGGCTATATGGCTACACCTTC

v_call: TRBV11-2
d_call: TRBD1
clone_size: -
j_call: TRBJ1-2
cdr3_aa: CASSSLYDRGGVYGYTF
cdr3_nt: TGTGCCAGCAGCTCGCTCTATGACAGGGGAGGAGTCTATGGCTACACCTTC

v_call: TRBV27
d_call: TRBD1
clone_size: -
j_call: TRBJ2-4
cdr3_aa: CASSPRTGGFPFAKNIQYF
cdr3_nt: TGTGCCAGCAGTCCGCGGACAGGGGGCTTCCCTTTCGCCAAAAACATTCAGTACTTC

v_call: TRBV6-5
d_call: TRBD1
clone_size: -
j_call: TRBJ2-7
cdr3_aa: CASSRGGAGSYEQYF
cdr3_nt: TGTGCCAGCAGCCGAGGGGGCGCAGGCTCCTACGAGCAGTACTTC

v_call: TRBV7-6
d_call: -
clone_size: -
j_call: TRBJ1-1
cdr3_aa: CASRKDRATEAFF
cdr3_nt: TGTGCCAGCAGAAAGGACAGAGCCACTGAAGCTTTCTTT

v_call: TRBV7-2
d_call: -
clone_size: -
j_call: TRBJ2-3
cdr3_aa: CASSFPMRLLQYF
cdr3_nt: TGTGCCAGCAGCTTCCCCATGCGCCTCCTGCAGTATTTT

v_call: TRBV6-1
d_call: -
clone_size: -
j_call: TRBJ2-1
cdr3_aa: CASILGAGGNNEQFF
cdr3_nt: TGTGCCAGCATCTTAGGGGCCGGGGGAAACAATGAGCAGTTCTTC

v_call: TRBV5-1
d_call: -
clone_size: -
j_call: TRBJ2-7
cdr3_aa: CASSLLGSSYEQYF
cdr3_nt: TGCGCCAGCAGCTTGCTTGGCAGCTCCTACGAGCAGTACTTC

v_call: TRBV9
d_call: -
clone_size: -
j_call: TRBJ2-7
cdr3_aa: CASSPTGSGEQYF
cdr3_nt: TGTGCCAGCAGCCCTACAGGGTCGGGGGAGCAGTACTTC

v_call: TRBV28
d_call: -
clone_size: -
j_call: TRBJ2-1
cdr3_aa: CASSLDSVSGYNEQFF
cdr3_nt: TGTGCCAGCAGTTTAGATTCGGTTAGCGGCTACAATGAGCAGTTCTTC

v_call: TRBV6-1
d_call: -
clone_size: -
j_call: TRBJ2-2
cdr3_aa: CASSRRDNPGELFF
cdr3_nt: TGTGCCAGCAGCCGCCGGGACAATCCCGGGGAGCTGTTTTTT

v_call: TRBV20-1
d_call: -
clone_size: -
j_call: TRBJ2-7
cdr3_aa: CSAPAYEQYF
cdr3_nt: TGCAGTGCTCCGGCCTACGAGCAGTACTTC

v_call: TRBV5-1
d_call: -
clone_size: few
j_call: TRBJ1-4
cdr3_aa: CASSLAFTGTNEKLFF
cdr3_nt: TGCGCCAGCAGCTTGGCTTTCACAGGCACTAATGAAAAACTGTTTTTT

v_call: TRBV28
d_call: -
clone_size: -
j_call: TRBJ1-3
cdr3_aa: CASSSPGGAGNTIYF
cdr3_nt: TGTGCCAGCAGTTCCCCTGGAGGGGCTGGAAACACCATATATTTT

v_call: TRBV4-1
d_call: -
clone_size: -
j_call: TRBJ2-2
cdr3_aa: CASSQGASPNTGELFF
cdr3_nt: TGCGCCAGCAGCCAAGGGGCTAGCCCGAACACCGGGGAGCTGTTTTTT

v_call: TRBV4-3
d_call: TRBD1
clone_size: few
j_call: TRBJ2-2
cdr3_aa: CASSIDRGLSTGELFF
cdr3_nt: TGCGCCAGCAGCATAGACAGGGGGCTTAGCACCGGGGAGCTGTTTTTT

v_call: TRBV4-1
d_call: -
clone_size: once
j_call: TRBJ2-5
cdr3_aa: CASSRNDRALGGETQYF
cdr3_nt: TGCGCCAGCAGCCGAAACGACAGGGCCCTCGGGGGAGAGACCCAGTACTTC

v_call: TRBV10-3
d_call: -
clone_size: -
j_call: TRBJ2-4
cdr3_aa: CAISDRLAKNIQYF
cdr3_nt: TGTGCCATCAGTGACAGATTAGCCAAAAACATTCAGTACTTC